This paragraph covers one TCR beta chain sequence. As yet, its antigen is unknown. Germline-derived CDR1 and CDR2 are LNHDA and SQIVND (reference sequence). J was trimmed by 0 bases and V by 4 bases; bases with no gene match: 6. The CDR3 contains 16 residues. The data derive from a study of cytomegalovirus exposure and HLA in healthy donors. The PCR made use of 60 Vbeta and 13 Jbeta primers. Assay: immunoSEQ multiplex PCR; the TCRdb copy retains only in-frame clones and omits some. This sample has about 150,000 clones, with approximately 71% found just once. General study results and limits: The likely explanation for a cluster of highly shared sequence variants was sequencing artifact. What TCR beta sequences reportedly achieved was accurate prediction of HLA-A and HLA-B alleles in most subjects. The listing of about 150 TCR beta chains classed them as cytomegalovirus-associated. Later analysis identified a missense DCLRE1C variant that was linked to TCR beta V- and J-gene trimming.

This sequence joins TRBV19 and TRBJ1-3, with 7 bases lining up with TRBD1. The specimen was PBMCs. The TCR sequence derives from a man younger than 30 in good health and CMV-seropositive. In nucleotides, the CDR3 is TGTGCCAGTAGTACGGGACAGACGGGCTCTGGAAACACCATATATTTT. This gives the protein CASSTGQTGSGNTIYF.